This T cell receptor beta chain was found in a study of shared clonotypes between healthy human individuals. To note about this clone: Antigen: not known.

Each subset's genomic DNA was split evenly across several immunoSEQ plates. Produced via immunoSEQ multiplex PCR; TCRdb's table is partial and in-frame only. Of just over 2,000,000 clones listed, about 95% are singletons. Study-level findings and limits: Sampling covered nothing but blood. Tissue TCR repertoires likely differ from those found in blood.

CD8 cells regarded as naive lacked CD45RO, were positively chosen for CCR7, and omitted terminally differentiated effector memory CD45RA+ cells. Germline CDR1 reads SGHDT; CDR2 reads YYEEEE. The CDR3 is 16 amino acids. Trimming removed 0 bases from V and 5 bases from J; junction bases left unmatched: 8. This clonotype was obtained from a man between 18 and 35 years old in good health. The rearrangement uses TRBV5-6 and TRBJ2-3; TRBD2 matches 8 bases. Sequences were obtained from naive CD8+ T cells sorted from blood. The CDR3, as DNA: TGTGCCAGCAGCTTGGAGCTAGCGGGCCCGGGAGATACGCAGTATTTT. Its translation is CASSLELAGPGDTQYF.